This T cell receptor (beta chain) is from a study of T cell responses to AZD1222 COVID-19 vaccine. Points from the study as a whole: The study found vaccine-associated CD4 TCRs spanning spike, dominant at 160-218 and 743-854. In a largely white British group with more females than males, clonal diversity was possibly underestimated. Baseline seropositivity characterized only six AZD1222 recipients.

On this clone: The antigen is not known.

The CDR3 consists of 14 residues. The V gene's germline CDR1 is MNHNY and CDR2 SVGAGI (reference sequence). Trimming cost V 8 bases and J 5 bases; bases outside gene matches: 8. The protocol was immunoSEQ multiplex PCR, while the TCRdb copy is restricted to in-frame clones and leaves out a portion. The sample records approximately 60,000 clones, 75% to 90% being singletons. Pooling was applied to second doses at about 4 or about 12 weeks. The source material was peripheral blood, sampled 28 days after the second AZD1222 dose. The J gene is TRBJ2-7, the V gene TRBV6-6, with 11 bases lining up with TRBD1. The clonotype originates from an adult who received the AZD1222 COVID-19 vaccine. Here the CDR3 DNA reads TGTGCCAGCGGACCGGGACAGGGGGGCCACGAGCAGTACTTC. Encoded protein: CASGPGQGGHEQYF.